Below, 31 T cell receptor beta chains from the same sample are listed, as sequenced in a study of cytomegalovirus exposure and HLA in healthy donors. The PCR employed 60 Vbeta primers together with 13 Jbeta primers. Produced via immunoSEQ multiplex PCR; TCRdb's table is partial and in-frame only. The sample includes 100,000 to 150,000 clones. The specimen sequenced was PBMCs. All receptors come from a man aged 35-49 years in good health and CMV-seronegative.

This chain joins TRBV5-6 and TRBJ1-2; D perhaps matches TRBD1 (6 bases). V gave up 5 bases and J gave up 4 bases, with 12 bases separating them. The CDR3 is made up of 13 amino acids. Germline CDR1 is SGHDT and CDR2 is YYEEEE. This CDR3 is CASRPGQLYGYTF. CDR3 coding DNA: TGTGCCAGCAGACCTGGACAGCTCTATGGCTACACCTTC. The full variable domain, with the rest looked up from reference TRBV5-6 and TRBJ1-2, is DAGVTQSPTHLIKTRGQQVTLRCSPKSGHDTVSWYQQALGQGPQFIFQYYEEEERQRGNFPDRFSGHQFPNYSSELNVNALLLGDSALYLCASRPGQLYGYTFGSGTRLTVV.

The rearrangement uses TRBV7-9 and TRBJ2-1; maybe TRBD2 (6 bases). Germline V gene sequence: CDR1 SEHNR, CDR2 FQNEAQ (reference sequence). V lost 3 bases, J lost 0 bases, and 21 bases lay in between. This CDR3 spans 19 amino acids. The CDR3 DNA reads TGTGCCAGCAGCTTGCTTCGTGGAGGGCAGGGCCACTCCTACAATGAGCAGTTCTTC. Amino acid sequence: CASSLLRGGQGHSYNEQFF. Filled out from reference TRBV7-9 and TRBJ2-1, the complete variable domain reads DTGVSQNPRHKITKRGQNVTFRCDPISEHNRLYWYRQTLGQGPEFLTYFQNEAQLEKSRLLSDRFSAERPKGSFSTLEIQRTEQGDSAMYLCASSLLRGGQGHSYNEQFFGPGTRLTVL.

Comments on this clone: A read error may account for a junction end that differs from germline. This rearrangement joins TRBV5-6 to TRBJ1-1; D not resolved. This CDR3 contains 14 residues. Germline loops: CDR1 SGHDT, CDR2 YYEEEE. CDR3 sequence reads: CASSLGRLNTEAFF. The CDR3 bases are TGTGCCAGCAGTTTGGGGAGACTGAACACTGAAGCTTTCTTT.

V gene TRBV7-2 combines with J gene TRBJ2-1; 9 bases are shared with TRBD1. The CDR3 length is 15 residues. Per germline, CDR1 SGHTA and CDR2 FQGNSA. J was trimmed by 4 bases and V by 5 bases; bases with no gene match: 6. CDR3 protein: CASSPRDRAYNEQFF. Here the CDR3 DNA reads TGTGCCAGCAGCCCCCGGGACAGGGCTTACAATGAGCAGTTCTTC. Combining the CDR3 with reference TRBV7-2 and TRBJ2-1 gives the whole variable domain GAGVSQSPSNKVTEKGKDVELRCDPISGHTALYWYRQSLGQGLEFLIYFQGNSAPDKSGLPSDRFSAERTGGSVSTLTIQRTQQEDSAVYLCASSPRDRAYNEQFFGPGTRLTVL.

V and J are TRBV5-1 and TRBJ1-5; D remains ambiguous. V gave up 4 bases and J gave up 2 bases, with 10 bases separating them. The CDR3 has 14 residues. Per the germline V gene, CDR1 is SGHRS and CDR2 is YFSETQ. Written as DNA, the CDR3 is TGCGCCAGCAGCCCATCATCGGGCAATCAGCCCCAGCATTTT. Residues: CASSPSSGNQPQHF.

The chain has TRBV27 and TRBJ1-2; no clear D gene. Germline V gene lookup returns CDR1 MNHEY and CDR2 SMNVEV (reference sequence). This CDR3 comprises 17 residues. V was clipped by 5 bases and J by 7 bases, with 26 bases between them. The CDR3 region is CASSPWGASSLRGGYTF. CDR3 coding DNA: TGTGCCAGCAGTCCCTGGGGAGCATCATCATTACGTGGTGGCTACACCTTC.

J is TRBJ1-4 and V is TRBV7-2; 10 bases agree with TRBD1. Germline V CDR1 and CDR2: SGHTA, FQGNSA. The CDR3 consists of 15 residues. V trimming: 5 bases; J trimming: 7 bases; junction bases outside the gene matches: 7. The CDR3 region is CASSHPGQGIEKLFF. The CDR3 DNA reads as TGTGCCAGCAGCCACCCGGGACAGGGGATTGAAAAACTGTTTTTT.

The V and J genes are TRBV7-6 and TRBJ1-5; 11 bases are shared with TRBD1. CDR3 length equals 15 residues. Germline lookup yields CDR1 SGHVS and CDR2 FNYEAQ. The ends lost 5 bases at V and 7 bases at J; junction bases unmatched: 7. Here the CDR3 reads CASSPGQGAGQPQHF. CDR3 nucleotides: TGTGCCAGCAGCCCCGGACAGGGGGCGGGACAGCCCCAGCATTTT.

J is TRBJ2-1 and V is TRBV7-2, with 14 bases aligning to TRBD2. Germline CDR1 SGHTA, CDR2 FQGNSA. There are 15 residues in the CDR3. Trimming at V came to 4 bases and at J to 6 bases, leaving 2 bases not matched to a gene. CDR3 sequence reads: CASSSTSGRANEQFF. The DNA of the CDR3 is TGTGCCAGCAGCTCGACTAGCGGGAGGGCCAATGAGCAGTTCTTC.

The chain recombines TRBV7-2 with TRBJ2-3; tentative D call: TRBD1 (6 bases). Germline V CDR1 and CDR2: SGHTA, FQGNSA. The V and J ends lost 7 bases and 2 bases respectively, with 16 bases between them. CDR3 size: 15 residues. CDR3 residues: CASNPGAPLTDTQYF. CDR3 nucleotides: TGTGCCAGCAACCCAGGGGCACCACTCACAGATACGCAGTATTTT. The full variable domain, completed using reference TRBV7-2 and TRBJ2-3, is GAGVSQSPSNKVTEKGKDVELRCDPISGHTALYWYRQSLGQGLEFLIYFQGNSAPDKSGLPSDRFSAERTGGSVSTLTIQRTQQEDSAVYLCASNPGAPLTDTQYFGPGTRLTVL.

The CDR3 nucleotides are TGTGCCAGCAGCCCAAGCAAGACAGGGGGCCTTAATGAAGCTTTCTTT. It encodes CASSPSKTGGLNEAFF. The chain has TRBV7-9 and TRBJ1-1; 10 bases are a match to TRBD1. Unmatched junction bases numbered 13, after V lost 5 bases and J lost 7 bases. CDR1 SEHNR and CDR2 FQNEAQ come from the germline V gene (reference sequence). The CDR3 is made up of 16 amino acids.

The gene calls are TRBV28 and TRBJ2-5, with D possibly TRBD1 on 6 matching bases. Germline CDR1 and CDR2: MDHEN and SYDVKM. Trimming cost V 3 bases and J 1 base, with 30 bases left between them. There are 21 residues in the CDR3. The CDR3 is CASSFILGDTRSPATQETQYF. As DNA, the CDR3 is TGTGCCAGCAGTTTTATATTAGGGGACACAAGGTCCCCGGCCACCCAAGAGACCCAGTACTTC.

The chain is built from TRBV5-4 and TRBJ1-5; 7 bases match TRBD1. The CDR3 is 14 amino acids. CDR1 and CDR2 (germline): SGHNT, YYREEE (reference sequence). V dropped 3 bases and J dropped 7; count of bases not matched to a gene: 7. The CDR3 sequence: CASSSGGGGQPQHF. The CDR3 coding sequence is TGTGCCAGCAGCTCGGGAGGGGGCGGACAGCCCCAGCATTTT.

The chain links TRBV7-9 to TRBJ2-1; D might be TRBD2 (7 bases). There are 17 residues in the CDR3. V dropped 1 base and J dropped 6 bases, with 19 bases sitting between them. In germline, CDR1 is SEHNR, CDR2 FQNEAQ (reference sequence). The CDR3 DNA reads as TGTGCCAGCAGCTTAGACAGGGTGAGGGAGGGCGTCAATGAGCAGTTCTTC. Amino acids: CASSLDRVREGVNEQFF.

CDR3 sequence reads: CASSLPPPKKNTEAFF. The CDR3 coding sequence is TGTGCCAGCAGCCTACCCCCACCGAAAAAGAACACTGAAGCTTTCTTT. The V gene is TRBV11-3, the J gene TRBJ1-1; D unresolved. CDR3 length: 16 amino acids. Per germline, CDR1 SGHNT and CDR2 YENEEA. The V and J ends lost 5 bases and 1 base respectively, with 17 bases between them.

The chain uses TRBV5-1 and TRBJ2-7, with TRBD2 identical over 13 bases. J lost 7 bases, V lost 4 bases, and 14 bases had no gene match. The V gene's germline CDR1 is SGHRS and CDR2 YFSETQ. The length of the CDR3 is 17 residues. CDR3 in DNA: TGCGCCAGCAGCCAACGAAGGACTAGCGGGAGCGTGGGAGAGCAGTACTTC. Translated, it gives CASSQRRTSGSVGEQYF.

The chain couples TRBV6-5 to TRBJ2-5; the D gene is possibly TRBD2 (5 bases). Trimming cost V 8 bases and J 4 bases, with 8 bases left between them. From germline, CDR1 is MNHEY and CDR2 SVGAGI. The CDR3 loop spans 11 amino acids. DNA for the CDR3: TGTGCCAGCGTGGCGGGAGAGACCCAGTACTTC. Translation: CASVAGETQYF.

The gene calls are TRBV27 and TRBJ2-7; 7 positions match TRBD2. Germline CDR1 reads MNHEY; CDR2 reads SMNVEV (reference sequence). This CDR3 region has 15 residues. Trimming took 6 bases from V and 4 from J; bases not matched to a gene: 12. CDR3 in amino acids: CASSKPLAGAYEQYF. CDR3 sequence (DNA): TGTGCCAGCAGCAAACCCCTGGCGGGAGCTTACGAGCAGTACTTC.

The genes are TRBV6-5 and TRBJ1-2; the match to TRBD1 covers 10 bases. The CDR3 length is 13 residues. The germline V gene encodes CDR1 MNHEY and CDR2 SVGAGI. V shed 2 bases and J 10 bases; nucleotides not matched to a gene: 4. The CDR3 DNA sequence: TGTGCCAGCAGTTACGGGGACAGGGGCGCCTACACCTTC. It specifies CASSYGDRGAYTF.

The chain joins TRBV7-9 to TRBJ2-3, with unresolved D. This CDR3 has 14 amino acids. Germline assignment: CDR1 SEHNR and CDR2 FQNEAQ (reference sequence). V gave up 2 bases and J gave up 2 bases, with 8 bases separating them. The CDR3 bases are TGTGCCAGCAGCTTAAGGCTAGACACAGATACGCAGTATTTT. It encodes CASSLRLDTDTQYF.

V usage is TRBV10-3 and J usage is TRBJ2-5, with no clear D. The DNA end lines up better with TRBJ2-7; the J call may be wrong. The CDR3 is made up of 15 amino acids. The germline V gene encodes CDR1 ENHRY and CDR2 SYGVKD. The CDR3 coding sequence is TGTGCCATCAGTGGAGCCGGCGGCCGTCACTACGAGCAGTACTTC. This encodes CAISGAGGRHYEQYF.

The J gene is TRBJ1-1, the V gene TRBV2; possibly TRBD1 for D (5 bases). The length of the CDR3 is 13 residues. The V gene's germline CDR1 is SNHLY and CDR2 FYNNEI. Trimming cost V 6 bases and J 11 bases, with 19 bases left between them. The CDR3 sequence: CASSATSRVRAFF. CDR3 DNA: TGTGCCAGCAGCGCGACTTCCAGGGTACGGGCTTTCTTT.

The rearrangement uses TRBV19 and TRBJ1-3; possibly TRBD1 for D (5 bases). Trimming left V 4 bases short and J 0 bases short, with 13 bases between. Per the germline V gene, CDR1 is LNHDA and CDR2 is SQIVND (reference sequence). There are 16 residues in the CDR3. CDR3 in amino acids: CASSTPRQSSGNTIYF. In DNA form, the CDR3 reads TGTGCCAGTAGTACACCCCGACAGAGCTCTGGAAACACCATATATTTT. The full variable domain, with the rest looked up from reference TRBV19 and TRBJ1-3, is DGGITQSPKYLFRKEGQNVTLSCEQNLNHDAMYWYRQDPGQGLRLIYYSQIVNDFQKGDIAEGYSVSREKKESFPLTVTSAQKNPTAFYLCASSTPRQSSGNTIYFGEGSWLTVV.

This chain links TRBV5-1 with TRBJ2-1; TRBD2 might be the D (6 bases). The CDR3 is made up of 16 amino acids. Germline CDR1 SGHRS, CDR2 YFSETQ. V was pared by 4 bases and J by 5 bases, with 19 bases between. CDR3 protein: CASSPPSGVTHNEQFF. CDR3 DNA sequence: TGCGCCAGCAGCCCTCCGTCGGGGGTGACGCACAATGAGCAGTTCTTC.

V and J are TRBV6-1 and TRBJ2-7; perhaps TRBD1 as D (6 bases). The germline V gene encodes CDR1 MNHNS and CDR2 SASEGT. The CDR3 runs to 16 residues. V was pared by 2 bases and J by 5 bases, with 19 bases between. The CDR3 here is CASSESPGAGINEQYF. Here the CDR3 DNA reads TGTGCCAGCAGTGAATCGCCAGGGGCCGGGATCAACGAGCAGTACTTC.

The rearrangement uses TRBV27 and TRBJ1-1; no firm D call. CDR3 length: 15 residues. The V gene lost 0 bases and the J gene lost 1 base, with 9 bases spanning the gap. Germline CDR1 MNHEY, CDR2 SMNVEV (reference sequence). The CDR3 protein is CASSLSAPPNTEAFF. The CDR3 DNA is TGTGCCAGCAGTTTATCGGCACCCCCGAACACTGAAGCTTTCTTT.

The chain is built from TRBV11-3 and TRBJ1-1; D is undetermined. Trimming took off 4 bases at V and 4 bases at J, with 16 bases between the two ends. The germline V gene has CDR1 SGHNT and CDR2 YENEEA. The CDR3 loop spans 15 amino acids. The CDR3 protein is CASSSGVSLGTEAFF. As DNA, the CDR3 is TGTGCCAGCAGCTCCGGGGTTAGTTTAGGCACTGAAGCTTTCTTT.

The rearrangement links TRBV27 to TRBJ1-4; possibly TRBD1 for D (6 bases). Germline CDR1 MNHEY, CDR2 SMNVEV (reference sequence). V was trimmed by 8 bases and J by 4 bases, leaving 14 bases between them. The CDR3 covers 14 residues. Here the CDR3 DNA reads TGTGCCAGCTCAAAACAGGGCTTTAATGAAAAACTGTTTTTT. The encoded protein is CASSKQGFNEKLFF. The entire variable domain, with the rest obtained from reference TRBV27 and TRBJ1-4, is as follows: EAQVTQNPRYLITVTGKKLTVTCSQNMNHEYMSWYRQDPGLGLRQIYYSMNVEVTDKGDVPEGYKVSRKEKRNFPLILESPSPNQTSLYFCASSKQGFNEKLFFGSGTQLSVL.

This CDR3 is CASRRTGGADTQYF. The CDR3 region has the DNA TGTGCCAGCAGGCGTACAGGGGGCGCAGATACGCAGTATTTT. This sequence joins TRBV5-8 and TRBJ2-3, with TRBD1 matching 9 bases. The CDR3 is 14 residues long. The trim removed 5 bases at V and 4 bases at J, leaving 5 bases unmatched. Germline CDR1 is SGHTS and CDR2 is YDEGEE.

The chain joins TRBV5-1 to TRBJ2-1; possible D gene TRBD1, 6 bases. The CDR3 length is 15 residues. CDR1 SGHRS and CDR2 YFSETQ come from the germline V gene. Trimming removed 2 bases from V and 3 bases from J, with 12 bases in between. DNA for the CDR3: TGCGCCAGCAGCTTACAGGGTCCTTTCTACAATGAGCAGTTCTTC. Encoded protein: CASSLQGPFYNEQFF.

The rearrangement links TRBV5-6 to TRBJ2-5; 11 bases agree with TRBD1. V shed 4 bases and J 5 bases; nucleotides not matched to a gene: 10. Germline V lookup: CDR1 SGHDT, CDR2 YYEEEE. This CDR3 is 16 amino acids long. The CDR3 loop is CASSPRTGGSGETQYF. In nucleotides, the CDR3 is TGTGCCAGCAGCCCAAGGACAGGGGGCTCGGGGGAGACCCAGTACTTC.